This T cell receptor beta chain was identified in a study of Graves' ophthalmopathy and Graves' hyperthyroidism (dated by TCRdb to 2016 to 2019). As for the study more broadly: Stable hyperthyroidism was defined as no progression to ophthalmopathy within 18 months of follow-up. To explore V-J signatures distinguishing ophthalmopathy from hyperthyroidism, a discovery set of 100 patients (roughly 42 ophthalmopathy, 55 to 60 stable hyperthyroidism) was enrolled. In total, around 140 blood samples were TCR-sequenced: 43 ophthalmopathy, 80 or so hyperthyroidism and about 17 hyperthyroidism-to-ophthalmopathy patients. To tell Graves' ophthalmopathy apart from Graves' hyperthyroidism, and to predict which patients would progress to ophthalmopathy, the study relied on TCR beta repertoire signatures. Once sampling was done, hyperthyroidism patients were given methimazole at a starting dose of 30 mg daily, while ophthalmopathy patients were given high-dose intravenous methylprednisolone. In over five hyperthyroidism patients, T-cell repertoires of thyroid tissue and blood were compared. An independent validation cohort comprised around 20 hyperthyroidism patients and some 16 patients who later progressed from hyperthyroidism to ophthalmopathy. What the authors observed across the whole study: No statistical method was used to set the sample size in advance, and the investigators knew which group each participant was assigned to. Among expanded thyroid clonotypes with frequency above 0.001, most also showed up in blood, which suggests that blood repertoires may reflect the thyroid immune response. In cross-validation, the 13-signature model distinguished ophthalmopathy from stable hyperthyroidism with approximately 90% sensitivity and approximately 81% specificity, and in the test set the corresponding values were roughly 80% and 76%. In validation, the model predicted ophthalmopathy progression with 55% to 71% sensitivity and around 72% specificity; some 13 predicted patients were CT-confirmed with GO in a median of around 6 months.

Trimming accounts for 7 bases at V and 3 bases at J, while the number of junction bases matched to no gene is 11. The CDR3 starts with the cysteine, ends with the phenylalanine, and has 16 residues. Only the CDR3 region is kept as DNA, spanning 48 bases read in frame from base 1. CDR1 and CDR2 are drawn from the germline V gene: SQVTM, ANQGSEA. The hyperthyroidism patients were 18 to 65 years old and newly diagnosed, with a disease duration of less than 2 months. Patients were excluded if they had other autoimmune diseases, uncontrolled infections, pregnancy or lactation. Clinical symptoms, serum thyroxine, TRAb, thyroid ultrasound and orbital computed tomography formed the basis of the diagnosis. Total RNA was extracted with Trizol reagent and quality-checked on an Agilent 2100 Bioanalyzer. For repertoire sequencing, TCR beta CDR3 regions were amplified from RNA transcripts. The first round was an RT-PCR using HTBI primers with the Qiagen OneStep RT-PCR kit, and this first round was followed by a second-round multiplex PCR, then size selection and purification. The libraries underwent paired-end sequencing with 100 bp reads on an Illumina HiSeq2000. In the paper's pipeline: Reads were processed with SOAPnuke, discarding reads with adapters, uncalled bases, mean Phred below 15, or no exact constant-primer or identifier match. High-quality paired reads were merged with COPE v1.2.5. Each unique nucleotide sequence was defined as a clonotype, and clonotypes were aligned to IMGT TRB V, D and J references with MiTCR v1.1. The analysis was limited to V-J combinations with a frequency above 0.0001, which together covered 99.2% of repertoires. A TCR clonal expansion and chaos score per V-J combination was defined as the ratio of F50 clonal expansion to chaos observed in the TCRdist matrix. Welch's t-statistics and random forest were used to reduce features to about 14 V-J combinations, which were fed into a naive Bayes classifier. The Morisita-Horn index was used to measure how similar the thyroid and blood repertoires were. TCRdb reprocessing: public reads trimmed at Q25 with fastp, clones called with MiXCR, in-frame beta chains kept. Every distinct CDR3 protein forms one entry, paired with its most common genes and DNA. TCRdb, rather than the study authors, made the V and J calls. This sample gives over a million distinct CDR3 sequences in total; about 35% of them show up just once. Around 10% of the sample lies in the top ten.

Worth noting for this clonotype: What this receptor recognizes is not known. Base quality data are lacking; no much larger clone is found one base away.

Sequences were obtained from peripheral blood or thyroid tissue (not recorded which). This TCR was sampled from an adult man with Graves' hyperthyroidism. In this chain, TRBV29-1 is recombined with TRBJ1-6; 8 bases in the middle match TRBD1. The nucleotides are TGCAGCGCCCCGGACAGGGCTCGGAACTATAATTCACCCCTCCACTTT. Its translation is CSAPDRARNYNSPLHF.